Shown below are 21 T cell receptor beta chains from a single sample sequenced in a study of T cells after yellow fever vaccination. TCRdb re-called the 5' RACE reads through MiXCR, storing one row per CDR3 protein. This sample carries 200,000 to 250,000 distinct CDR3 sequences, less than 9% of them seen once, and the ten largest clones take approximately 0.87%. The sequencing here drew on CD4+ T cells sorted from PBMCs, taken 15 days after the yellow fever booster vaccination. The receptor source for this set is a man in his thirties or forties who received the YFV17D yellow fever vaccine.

The CDR3 spells CASSLAPATYGYTF. The CDR3, as DNA: TGCGCCAGCAGCTTGGCCCCCGCTACCTATGGCTACACCTTC. This sequence joins TRBV5-1 and TRBJ1-2, with D unresolved. Deletions cut 0 bases from V and 4 bases from J, with 10 bases between. Germline CDR1 reads SGHRS; CDR2 reads YFSETQ. The CDR3 runs 14 residues.

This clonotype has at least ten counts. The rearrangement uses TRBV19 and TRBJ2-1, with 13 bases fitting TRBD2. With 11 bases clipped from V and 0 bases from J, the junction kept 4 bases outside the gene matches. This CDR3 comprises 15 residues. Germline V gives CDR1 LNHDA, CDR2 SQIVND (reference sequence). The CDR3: CAGGLAGSSYNEQFF. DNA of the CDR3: TGTGCCGGGGGACTAGCGGGGAGCTCCTACAATGAGCAGTTCTTC.

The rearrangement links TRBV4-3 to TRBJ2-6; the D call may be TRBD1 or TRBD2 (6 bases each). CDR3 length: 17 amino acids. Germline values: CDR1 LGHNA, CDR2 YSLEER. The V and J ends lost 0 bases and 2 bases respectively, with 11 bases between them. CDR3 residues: CASSQDGGRAGANVLTF. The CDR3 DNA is TGCGCCAGCAGCCAAGACGGGGGCAGGGCTGGGGCCAACGTCCTGACTTTC.

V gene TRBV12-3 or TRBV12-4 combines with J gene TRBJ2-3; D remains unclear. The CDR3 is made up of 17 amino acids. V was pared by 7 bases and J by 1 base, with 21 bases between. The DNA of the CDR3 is TGTGCCAGCACCCAGCTCAGTCGAAGGGTTGGCACAGATACGCAGTATTTT. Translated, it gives CASTQLSRRVGTDTQYF.

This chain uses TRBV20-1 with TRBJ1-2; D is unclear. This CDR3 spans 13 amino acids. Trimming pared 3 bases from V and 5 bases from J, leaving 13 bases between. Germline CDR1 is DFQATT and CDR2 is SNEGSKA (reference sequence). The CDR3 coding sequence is TGCAGTGCTAGCGACGGCGTTGGGTATGGCTACACCTTC. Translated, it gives CSASDGVGYGYTF.

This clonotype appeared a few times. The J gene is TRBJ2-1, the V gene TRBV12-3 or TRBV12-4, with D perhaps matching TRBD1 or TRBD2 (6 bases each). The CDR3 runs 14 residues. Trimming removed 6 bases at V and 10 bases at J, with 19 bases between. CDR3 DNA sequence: TGTGCCAGCAGGGGGGGCGGAGCGGGCAGGGAGCAGTTCTTC. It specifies CASRGGGAGREQFF.

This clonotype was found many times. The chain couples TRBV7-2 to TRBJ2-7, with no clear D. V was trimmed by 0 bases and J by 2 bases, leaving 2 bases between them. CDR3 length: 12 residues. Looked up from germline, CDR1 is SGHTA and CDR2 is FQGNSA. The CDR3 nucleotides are TGTGCCAGCAGCTTAGCTACCTACGAGCAGTACTTC. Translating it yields CASSLATYEQYF.

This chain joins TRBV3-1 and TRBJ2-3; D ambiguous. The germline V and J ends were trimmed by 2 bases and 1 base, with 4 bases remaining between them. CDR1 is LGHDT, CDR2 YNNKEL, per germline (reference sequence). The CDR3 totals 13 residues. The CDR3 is CASSQSGTDTQYF. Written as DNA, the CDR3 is TGTGCCAGCAGCCAAAGCGGCACAGATACGCAGTATTTT.

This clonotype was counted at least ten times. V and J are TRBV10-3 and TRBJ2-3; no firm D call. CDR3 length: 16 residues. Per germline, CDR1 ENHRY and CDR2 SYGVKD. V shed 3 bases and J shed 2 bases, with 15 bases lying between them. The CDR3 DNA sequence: TGTGCCATCAGTGAAGATTCCCTTTCCCCCACAGATACGCAGTATTTT. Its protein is CAISEDSLSPTDTQYF.

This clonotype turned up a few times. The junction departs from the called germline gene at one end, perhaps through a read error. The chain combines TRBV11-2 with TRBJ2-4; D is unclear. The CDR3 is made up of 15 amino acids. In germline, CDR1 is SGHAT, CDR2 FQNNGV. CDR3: CASSIEGIIKNIQYF. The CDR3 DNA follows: TGTGCCAGCAGCATAGAAGGAATAATAAAAAACATTCAGTACTTC.

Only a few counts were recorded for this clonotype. The CDR3 DNA follows: TGCGCCAGCAGTTCAGATCCTAGCGACTACGAGCAGTACTTC. Amino acids: CASSSDPSDYEQYF. The rearrangement joins TRBV5-1 to TRBJ2-7; possibly TRBD2 for D (6 bases). Trimming cost V 5 bases and J 3 bases, with 15 bases left between them. This CDR3 comprises 14 residues. From germline, CDR1 is SGHRS and CDR2 YFSETQ.

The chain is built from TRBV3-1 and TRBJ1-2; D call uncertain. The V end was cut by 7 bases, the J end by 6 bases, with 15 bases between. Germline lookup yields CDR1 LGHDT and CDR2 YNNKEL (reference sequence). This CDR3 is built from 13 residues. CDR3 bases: TGTGCCAGCAACTTCCAGGACGGGAATGGCTACACCTTC. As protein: CASNFQDGNGYTF.

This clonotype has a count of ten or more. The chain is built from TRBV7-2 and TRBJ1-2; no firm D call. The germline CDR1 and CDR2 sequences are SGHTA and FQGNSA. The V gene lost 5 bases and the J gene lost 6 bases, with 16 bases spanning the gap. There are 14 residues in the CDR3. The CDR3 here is CASSSRTPRHGYTF. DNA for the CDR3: TGTGCCAGCAGCAGCAGGACGCCTAGGCATGGCTACACCTTC.

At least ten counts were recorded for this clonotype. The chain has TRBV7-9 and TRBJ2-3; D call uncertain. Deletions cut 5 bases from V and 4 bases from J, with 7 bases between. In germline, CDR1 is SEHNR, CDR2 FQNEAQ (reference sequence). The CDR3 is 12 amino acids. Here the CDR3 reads CASSRLSDTQYF. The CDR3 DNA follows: TGTGCCAGCAGCCGACTCTCAGATACGCAGTATTTT.

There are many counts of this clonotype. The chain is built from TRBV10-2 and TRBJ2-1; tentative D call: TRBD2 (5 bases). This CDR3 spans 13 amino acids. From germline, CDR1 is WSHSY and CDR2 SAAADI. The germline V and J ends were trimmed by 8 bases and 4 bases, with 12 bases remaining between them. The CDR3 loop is CASELDIYNEQFF. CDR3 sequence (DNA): TGCGCCAGCGAACTAGATATTTACAATGAGCAGTTCTTC.

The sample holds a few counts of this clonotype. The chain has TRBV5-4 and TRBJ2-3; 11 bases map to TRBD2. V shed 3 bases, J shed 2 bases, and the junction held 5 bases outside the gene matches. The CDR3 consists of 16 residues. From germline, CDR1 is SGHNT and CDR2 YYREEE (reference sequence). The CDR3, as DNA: TGTGCCAGCAGCTCGGTAGCGGGAGGGAACACAGATACGCAGTATTTT. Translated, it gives CASSSVAGGNTDTQYF.

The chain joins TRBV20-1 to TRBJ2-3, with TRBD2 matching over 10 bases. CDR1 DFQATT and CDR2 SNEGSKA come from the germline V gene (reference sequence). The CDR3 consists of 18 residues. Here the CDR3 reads CRLRLAGVSGPQPDTQYF. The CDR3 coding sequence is TGCAGGCTAAGACTAGCGGGCGTCTCAGGTCCCCAGCCAGATACGCAGTATTTT.

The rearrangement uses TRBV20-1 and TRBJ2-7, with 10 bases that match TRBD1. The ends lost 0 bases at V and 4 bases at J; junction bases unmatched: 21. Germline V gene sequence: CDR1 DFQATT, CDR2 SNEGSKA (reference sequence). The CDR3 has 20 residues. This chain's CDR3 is CSARDTSPGDRGRSIYEQYF. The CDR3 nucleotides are TGCAGTGCTAGAGACACATCCCCCGGGGACAGGGGCCGATCTATTTACGAGCAGTACTTC.

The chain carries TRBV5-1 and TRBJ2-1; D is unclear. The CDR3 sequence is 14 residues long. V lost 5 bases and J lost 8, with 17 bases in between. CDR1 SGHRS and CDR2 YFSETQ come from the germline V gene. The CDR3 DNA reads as TGCGCCAGCAGTCTATTAGCTGCCCAAGATGAGCAGTTCTTC. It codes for CASSLLAAQDEQFF. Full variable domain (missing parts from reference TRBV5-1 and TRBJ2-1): KAGVTQTPRYLIKTRGQQVTLSCSPISGHRSVSWYQQTPGQGLQFLFEYFSETQRNKGNFPGRFSGRQFSNSRSEMNVSTLELGDSALYLCASSLLAAQDEQFFGPGTRLTVL.

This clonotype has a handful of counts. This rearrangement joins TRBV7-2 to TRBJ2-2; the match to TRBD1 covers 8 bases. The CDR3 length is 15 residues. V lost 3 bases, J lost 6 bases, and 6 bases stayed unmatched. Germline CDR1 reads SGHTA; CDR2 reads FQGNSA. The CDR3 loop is CASSFRGRSPGELFF. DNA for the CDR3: TGTGCCAGCAGCTTCAGGGGGCGCAGCCCCGGGGAGCTGTTTTTT.

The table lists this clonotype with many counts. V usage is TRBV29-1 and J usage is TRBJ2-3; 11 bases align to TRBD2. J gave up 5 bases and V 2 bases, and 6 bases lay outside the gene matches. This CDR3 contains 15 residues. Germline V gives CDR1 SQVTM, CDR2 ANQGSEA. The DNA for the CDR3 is TGCAGCGTTGAAATAGCGGGAGGGCTTGGAGATACGCAGTATTTT. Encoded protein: CSVEIAGGLGDTQYF.